The subject of this entry is one TCR beta chain. Only in-frame clones appear in the TCRdb table, and some are missing; sequencing was by immunoSEQ multiplex PCR. The sample holds a few hundred thousand clones; 85% to 90% are singletons and the top ten take more than 9%. The data belong to a study of blood T cell repertoires in COVID-19. Study details: The analysed material was cDNA or gDNA that came from T cells, B-cell-depleted T cells, or PBMCs.

Material: PBMCs or T cells enriched from blood (not recorded which). This receptor was obtained from a woman aged 18-35 years who had recovered from COVID-19.

CDR3 loop: CASSIPEPGRTEAFF. The CDR3 DNA sequence: TGTGCCAGTAGTATCCCCGAACCAGGGCGCACTGAAGCTTTCTTT. The chain carries TRBV19 and TRBJ1-1; possible D gene TRBD1, 5 bases. With 3 bases removed from V and 4 bases from J, the gap between germline ends came to 15 bases. This CDR3 is built from 15 residues. Germline V lookup: CDR1 LNHDA, CDR2 SQIVND (reference sequence).